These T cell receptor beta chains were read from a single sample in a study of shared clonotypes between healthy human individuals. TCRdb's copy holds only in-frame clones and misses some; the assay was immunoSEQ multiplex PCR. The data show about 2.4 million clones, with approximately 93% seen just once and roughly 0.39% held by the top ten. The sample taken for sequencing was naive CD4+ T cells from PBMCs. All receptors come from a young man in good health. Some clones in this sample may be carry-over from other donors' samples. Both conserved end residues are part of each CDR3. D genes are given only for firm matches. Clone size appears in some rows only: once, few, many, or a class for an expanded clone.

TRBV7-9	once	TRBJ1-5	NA	CASSLAGRGDQPQHF	TGTGCCAGCAGCTTAGCAGGCAGGGGCGATCAGCCCCAGCATTTT
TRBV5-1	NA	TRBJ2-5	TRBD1	CASSLEGQGAWETQYF	TGCGCCAGCAGCTTGGAAGGGCAGGGGGCGTGGGAGACCCAGTACTTC
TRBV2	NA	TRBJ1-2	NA	CASSPSDFYGYTF	TGTGCCAGCAGTCCAAGTGATTTCTATGGCTACACCTTC
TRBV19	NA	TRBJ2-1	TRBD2	CASSPGLAGSNEQFF	TGTGCCAGTAGTCCGGGACTAGCGGGGTCCAATGAGCAGTTCTTC
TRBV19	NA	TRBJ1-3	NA	CATDDRSSGNTIYF	TGTGCCACAGATGACCGGAGCTCTGGAAACACCATATATTTT
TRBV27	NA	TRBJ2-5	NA	CASSLSSVLGQETQYF	TGTGCCAGCAGTTTATCGAGTGTATTGGGTCAAGAGACCCAGTACTTC
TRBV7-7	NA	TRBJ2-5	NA	CASSLVSTGETQYF	TGTGCCAGCAGCTTAGTGAGTACAGGAGAGACCCAGTACTTC
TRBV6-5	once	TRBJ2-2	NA	CATKGRGGTGELFF	TGTGCCACCAAGGGCAGGGGCGGCACCGGGGAGCTGTTTTTT
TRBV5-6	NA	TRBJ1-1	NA	CASSFRQEGEAFF	TGTGCCAGCAGCTTCCGACAGGAAGGCGAAGCTTTCTTT
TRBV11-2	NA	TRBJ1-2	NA	CASSPTAGNYGYTF	TGTGCCAGCAGCCCGACGGCGGGGAACTATGGCTACACCTTC
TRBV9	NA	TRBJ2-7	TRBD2	CASSVTGTSGIEQYF	TGTGCCAGCAGCGTAACCGGGACTAGCGGGATCGAGCAGTACTTC
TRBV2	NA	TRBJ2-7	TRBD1	CASSFRQGASYEQYF	TGTGCCAGCAGTTTCAGACAGGGGGCGTCGTACGAGCAGTACTTC
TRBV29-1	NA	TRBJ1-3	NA	CSGSRDSGNTIYF	TGCAGCGGCTCCCGGGACTCTGGAAACACCATATATTTT
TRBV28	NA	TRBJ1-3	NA	CASSLFVGDSGNTIYF	TGTGCCAGCAGTTTATTTGTGGGGGACTCTGGAAACACCATATATTTT
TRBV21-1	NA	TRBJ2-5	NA	CASSKVSSGTETQYF	TGTGCCAGCAGCAAAGTATCTAGCGGGACCGAGACCCAGTACTTC
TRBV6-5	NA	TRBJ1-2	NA	CASSYSEGKYGYTF	TGTGCCAGCAGTTACTCTGAGGGGAAATATGGCTACACCTTC